This passage covers 2 T cell receptor beta chains from one sample sequenced in a study of blood T cell repertoires in COVID-19. Sequencing was performed with immunoSEQ multiplex PCR; in TCRdb, only in-frame clones are kept and a portion is missing. Among 320,000 or so clones listed, about 85% were seen once. Material for sequencing was PBMCs or T cells enriched from blood (not recorded which). The receptors originated from a young woman who had been exposed to COVID-19.

This chain uses TRBV6-5 with TRBJ2-7; possible D gene TRBD2, 5 bases. Germline V gene sequence: CDR1 MNHEY, CDR2 SVGAGI. The CDR3 has 13 residues. The V end lost 2 bases, the J end lost 3 bases, and 8 bases lay between the germline ends. The CDR3 coding sequence is TGTGCCAGCAGTTACACCGGGGACTACGAGCAGTACTTC. Translation: CASSYTGDYEQYF.

This rearrangement joins TRBV5-4 to TRBJ2-1, with 13 bases that match TRBD2. The CDR3 has 16 amino acids. Germline values: CDR1 SGHNT, CDR2 YYREEE (reference sequence). Trimming removed 4 bases from V and 2 bases from J; junction bases left unmatched: 3. CDR3 loop: CASSKTSGRAYNEQFF. CDR3 nucleotides: TGTGCCAGCAGCAAAACTAGCGGGAGGGCCTACAATGAGCAGTTCTTC. The full variable domain, its missing parts supplied by reference TRBV5-4 and TRBJ2-1, is ETGVTQSPTHLIKTRGQQVTLRCSSQSGHNTVSWYQQALGQGPQFIFQYYREEENGRGNFPPRFSGLQFPNYSSELNVNALELDDSALYLCASSKTSGRAYNEQFFGPGTRLTVL.